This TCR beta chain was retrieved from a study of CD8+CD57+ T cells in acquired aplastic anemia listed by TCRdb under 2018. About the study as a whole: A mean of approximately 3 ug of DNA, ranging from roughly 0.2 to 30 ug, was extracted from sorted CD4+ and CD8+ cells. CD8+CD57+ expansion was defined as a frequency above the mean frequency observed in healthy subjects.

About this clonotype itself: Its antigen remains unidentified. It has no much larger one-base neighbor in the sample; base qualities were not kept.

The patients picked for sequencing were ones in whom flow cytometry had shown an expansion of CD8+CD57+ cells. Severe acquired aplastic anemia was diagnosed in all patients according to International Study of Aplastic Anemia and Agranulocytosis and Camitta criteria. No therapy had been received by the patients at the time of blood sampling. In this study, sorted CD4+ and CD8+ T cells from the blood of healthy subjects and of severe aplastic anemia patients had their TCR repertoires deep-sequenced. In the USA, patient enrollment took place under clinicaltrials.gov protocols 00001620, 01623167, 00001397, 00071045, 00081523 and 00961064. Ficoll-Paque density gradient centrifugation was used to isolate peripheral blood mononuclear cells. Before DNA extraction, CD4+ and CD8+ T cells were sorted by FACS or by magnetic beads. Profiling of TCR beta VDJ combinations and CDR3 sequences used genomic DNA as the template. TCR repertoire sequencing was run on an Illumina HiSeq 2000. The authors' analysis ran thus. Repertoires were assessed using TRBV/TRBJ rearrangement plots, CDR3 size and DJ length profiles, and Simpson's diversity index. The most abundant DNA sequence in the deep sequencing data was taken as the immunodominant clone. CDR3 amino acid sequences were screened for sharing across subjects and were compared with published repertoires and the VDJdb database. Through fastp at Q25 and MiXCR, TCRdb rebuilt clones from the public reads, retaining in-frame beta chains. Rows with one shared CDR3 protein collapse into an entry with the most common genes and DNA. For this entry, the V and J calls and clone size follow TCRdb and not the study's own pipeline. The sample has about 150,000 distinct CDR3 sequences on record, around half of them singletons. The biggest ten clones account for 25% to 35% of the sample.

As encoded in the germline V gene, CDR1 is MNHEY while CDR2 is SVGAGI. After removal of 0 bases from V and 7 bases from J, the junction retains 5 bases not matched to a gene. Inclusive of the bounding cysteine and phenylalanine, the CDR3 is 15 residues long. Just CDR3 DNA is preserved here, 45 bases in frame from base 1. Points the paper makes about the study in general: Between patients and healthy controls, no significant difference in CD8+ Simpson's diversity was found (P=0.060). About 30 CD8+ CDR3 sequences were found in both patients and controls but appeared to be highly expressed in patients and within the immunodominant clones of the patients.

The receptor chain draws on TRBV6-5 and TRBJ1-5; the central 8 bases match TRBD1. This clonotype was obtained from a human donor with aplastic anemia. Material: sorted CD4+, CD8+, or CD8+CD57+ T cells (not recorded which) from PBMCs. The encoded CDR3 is CASSYSTDRDQPQHF. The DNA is TGTGCCAGCAGTTACTCGACGGACAGGGACCAGCCCCAGCATTTT.